This T cell receptor (beta chain) was documented in a study of blood T cells in healthy people across ages. Samples each had at least 5.5 micrograms of total RNA extracted. A second PCR of 7 to 11 cycles used a sample-barcoded 5' primer and a J-beta primer mix. TCRdb used MiXCR to reprocess the 5' RACE reads, holding one entry per CDR3 protein. The table lists roughly 1,500,000 distinct CDR3 sequences, 30% to 40% of them singletons, with roughly 12% in the top ten. This clonotype was sampled from a woman younger than 45 in good health. Source material: blood.

The CDR3 bases are TGCAGTGCTATCCCTATGGGCAACAATGAGCAGTTCTTC. It codes for CSAIPMGNNEQFF. The chain has TRBV20-1 and TRBJ2-1; D is ambiguous. Between the trimmed V and J ends, which lost 4 bases and 5 bases, there was a span of 12 bases. The CDR3 has 13 amino acids. CDR1 and CDR2 from the germline V gene are DFQATT and SNEGSKA (reference sequence).